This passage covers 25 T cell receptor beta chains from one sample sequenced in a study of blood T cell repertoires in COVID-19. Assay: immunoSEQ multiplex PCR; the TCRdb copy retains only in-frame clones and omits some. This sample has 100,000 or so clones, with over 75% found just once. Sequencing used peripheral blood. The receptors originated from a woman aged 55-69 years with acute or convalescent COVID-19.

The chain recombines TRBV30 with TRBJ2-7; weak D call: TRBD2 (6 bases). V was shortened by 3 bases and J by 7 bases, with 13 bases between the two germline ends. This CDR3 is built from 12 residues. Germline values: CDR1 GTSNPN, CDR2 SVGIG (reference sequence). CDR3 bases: TGTGCCTGGAGCCACGGGGGTCGGGAGCAGTACTTC. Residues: CAWSHGGREQYF.

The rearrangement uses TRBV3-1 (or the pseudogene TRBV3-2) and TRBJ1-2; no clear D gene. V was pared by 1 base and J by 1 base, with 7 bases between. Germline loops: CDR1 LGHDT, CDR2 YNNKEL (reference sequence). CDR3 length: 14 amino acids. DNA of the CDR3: TGTGCCAGCAGCCAAGTACTCCGTAACTATGGCTACACCTTC. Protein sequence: CASSQVLRNYGYTF.

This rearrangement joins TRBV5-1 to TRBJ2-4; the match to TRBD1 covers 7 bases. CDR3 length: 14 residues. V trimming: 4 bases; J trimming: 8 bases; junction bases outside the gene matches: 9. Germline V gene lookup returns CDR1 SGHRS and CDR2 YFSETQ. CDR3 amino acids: CASSLRQGVDIQYF. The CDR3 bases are TGCGCCAGCAGCCTGCGACAGGGTGTGGACATTCAGTACTTC. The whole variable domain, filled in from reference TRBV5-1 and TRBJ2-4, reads KAGVTQTPRYLIKTRGQQVTLSCSPISGHRSVSWYQQTPGQGLQFLFEYFSETQRNKGNFPGRFSGRQFSNSRSEMNVSTLELGDSALYLCASSLRQGVDIQYFGAGTRLSVL.

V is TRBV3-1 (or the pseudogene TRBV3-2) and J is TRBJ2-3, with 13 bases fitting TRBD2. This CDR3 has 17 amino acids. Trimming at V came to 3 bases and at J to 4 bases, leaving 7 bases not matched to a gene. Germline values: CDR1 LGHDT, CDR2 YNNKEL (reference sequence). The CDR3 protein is CASSHSGLAGVADTQYF. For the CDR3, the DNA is TGTGCCAGCAGCCATTCCGGACTAGCGGGAGTGGCAGATACGCAGTATTTT.

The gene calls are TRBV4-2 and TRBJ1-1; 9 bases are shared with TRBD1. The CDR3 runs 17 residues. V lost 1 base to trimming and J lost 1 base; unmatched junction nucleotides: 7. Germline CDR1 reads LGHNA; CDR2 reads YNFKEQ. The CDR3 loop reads CASSQGGTGRANTEAFF. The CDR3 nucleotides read TGTGCCAGCAGCCAAGGGGGGACAGGGAGGGCGAACACTGAAGCTTTCTTT.

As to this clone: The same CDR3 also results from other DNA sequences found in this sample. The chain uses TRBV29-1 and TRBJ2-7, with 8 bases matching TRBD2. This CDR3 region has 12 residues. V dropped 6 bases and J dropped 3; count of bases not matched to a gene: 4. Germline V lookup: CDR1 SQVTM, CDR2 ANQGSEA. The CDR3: CSVSGGSYEQYF. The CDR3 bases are TGCAGCGTCTCGGGAGGGAGCTACGAGCAGTACTTC.

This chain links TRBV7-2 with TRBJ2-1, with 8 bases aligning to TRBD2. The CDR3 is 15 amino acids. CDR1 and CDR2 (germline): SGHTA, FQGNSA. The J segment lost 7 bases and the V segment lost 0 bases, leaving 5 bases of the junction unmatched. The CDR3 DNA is TGTGCCAGCAGCTTAGCGATAGCGGGATATAATGAGCAGTTCTTC. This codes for CASSLAIAGYNEQFF.

The CDR3, as DNA: TGTGCCAGCAGCCTGGACAGGGCTAGCTCTTATGGCTACACCTTC. Translating gives CASSLDRASSYGYTF. The chain is built from TRBV28 and TRBJ1-2; 8 nucleotides agree with TRBD1. The V segment lost 6 bases and the J segment 5 bases; nucleotides outside the gene matches: 11. The germline gives CDR1 MDHEN, CDR2 SYDVKM. This CDR3 is 15 amino acids long.

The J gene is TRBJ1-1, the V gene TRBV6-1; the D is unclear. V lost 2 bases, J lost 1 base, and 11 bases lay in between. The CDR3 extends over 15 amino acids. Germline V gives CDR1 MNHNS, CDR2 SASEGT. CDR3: CASSERGLPNTEAFF. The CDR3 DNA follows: TGTGCCAGCAGTGAAAGAGGACTCCCGAACACTGAAGCTTTCTTT.

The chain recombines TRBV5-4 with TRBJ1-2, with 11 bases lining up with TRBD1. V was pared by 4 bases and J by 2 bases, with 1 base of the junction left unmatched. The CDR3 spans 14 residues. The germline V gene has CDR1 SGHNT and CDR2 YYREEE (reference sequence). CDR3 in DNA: TGTGCCAGCAGCGGGGACAGGGGGAACTATGGCTACACCTTC. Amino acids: CASSGDRGNYGYTF.

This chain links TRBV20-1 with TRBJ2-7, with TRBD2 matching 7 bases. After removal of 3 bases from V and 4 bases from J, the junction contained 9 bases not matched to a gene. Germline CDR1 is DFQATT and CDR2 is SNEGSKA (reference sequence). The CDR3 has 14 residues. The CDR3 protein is CSASPGTTFYEQYF. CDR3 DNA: TGCAGTGCTAGTCCAGGGACTACTTTTTACGAGCAGTACTTC.

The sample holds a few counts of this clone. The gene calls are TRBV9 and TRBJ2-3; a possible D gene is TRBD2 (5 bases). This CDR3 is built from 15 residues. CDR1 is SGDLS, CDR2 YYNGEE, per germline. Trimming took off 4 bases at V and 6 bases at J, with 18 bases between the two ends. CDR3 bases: TGTGCCAGCAGCATCGTGTCTAGCTGGGCTGATACGCAGTATTTT. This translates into CASSIVSSWADTQYF.

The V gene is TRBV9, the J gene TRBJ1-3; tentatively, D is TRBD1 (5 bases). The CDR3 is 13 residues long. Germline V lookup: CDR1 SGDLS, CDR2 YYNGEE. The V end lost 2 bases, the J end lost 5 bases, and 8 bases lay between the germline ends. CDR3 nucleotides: TGTGCCAGCAGCGTTGACAGCCGAAACACCATATATTTT. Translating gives CASSVDSRNTIYF.

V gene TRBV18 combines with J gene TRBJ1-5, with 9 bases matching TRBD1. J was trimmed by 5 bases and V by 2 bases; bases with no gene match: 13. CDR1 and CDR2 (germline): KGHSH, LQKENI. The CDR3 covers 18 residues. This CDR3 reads CASSPTSPGQGWDQPQHF. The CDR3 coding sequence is TGTGCCAGCTCACCAACCTCCCCGGGACAGGGATGGGATCAGCCCCAGCATTTT.

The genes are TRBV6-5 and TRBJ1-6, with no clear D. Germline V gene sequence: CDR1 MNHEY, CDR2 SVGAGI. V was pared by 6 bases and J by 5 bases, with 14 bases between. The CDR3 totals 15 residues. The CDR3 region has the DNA TGTGCCAGCAGGACCTTTCGCGGGAATAATTCACCCCTCCACTTT. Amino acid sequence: CASRTFRGNNSPLHF.

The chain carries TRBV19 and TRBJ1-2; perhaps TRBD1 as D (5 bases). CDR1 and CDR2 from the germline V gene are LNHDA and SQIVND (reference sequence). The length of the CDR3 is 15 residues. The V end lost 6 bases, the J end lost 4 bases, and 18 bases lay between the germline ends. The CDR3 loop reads CASSTWQGKSYGYTF. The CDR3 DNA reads TGTGCCAGTAGCACCTGGCAGGGTAAATCCTATGGCTACACCTTC.

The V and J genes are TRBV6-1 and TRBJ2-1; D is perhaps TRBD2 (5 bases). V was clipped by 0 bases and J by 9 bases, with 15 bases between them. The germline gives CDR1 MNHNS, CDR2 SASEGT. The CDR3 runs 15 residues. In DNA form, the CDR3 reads TGTGCCAGCAGTGAAGCGGTACTAGGAGCAGCTGAGCAGTTCTTC. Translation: CASSEAVLGAAEQFF.

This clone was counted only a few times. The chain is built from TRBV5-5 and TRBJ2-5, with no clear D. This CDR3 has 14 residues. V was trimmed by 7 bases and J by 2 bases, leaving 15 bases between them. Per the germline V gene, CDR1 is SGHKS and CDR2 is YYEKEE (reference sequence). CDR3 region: CASRLQVAQETQYF. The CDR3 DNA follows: TGTGCCAGCCGGCTCCAGGTCGCTCAAGAGACCCAGTACTTC.

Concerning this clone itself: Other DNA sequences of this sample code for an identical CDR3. The CDR3, as DNA: TGTGCCAGCAGCTTAGGCACAGGGACCAATCAGCCCCAGCATTTT. Amino acids: CASSLGTGTNQPQHF. The chain has TRBV7-2 and TRBJ1-5, with D possibly matching TRBD1 (6 bases). The germline gives CDR1 SGHTA, CDR2 FQGNSA. Trimming shortened V by 1 base and J by 3 bases, and 10 bases separated the two germline ends. The CDR3 is made up of 15 amino acids.

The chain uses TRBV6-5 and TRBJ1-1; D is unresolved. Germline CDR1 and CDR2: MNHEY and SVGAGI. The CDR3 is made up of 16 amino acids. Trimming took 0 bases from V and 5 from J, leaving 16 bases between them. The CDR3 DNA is TGTGCCAGCAGTTACTCGGGAGCGCAGACTTGGACTGAAGCTTTCTTT. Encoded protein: CASSYSGAQTWTEAFF.

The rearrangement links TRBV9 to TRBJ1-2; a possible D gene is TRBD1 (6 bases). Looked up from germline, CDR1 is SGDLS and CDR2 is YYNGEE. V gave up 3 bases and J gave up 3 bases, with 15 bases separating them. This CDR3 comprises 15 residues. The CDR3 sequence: CASSAQGGGYYGYTF. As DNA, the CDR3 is TGTGCCAGCAGCGCACAGGGCGGCGGGTACTATGGCTACACCTTC.

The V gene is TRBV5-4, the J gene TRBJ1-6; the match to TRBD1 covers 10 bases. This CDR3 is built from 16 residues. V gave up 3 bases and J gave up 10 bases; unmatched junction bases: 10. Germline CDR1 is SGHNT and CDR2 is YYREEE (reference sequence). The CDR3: CASSSTGGGFPSPLHF. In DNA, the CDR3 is TGTGCCAGCAGCTCGACAGGGGGCGGGTTTCCGTCACCCCTCCACTTT.

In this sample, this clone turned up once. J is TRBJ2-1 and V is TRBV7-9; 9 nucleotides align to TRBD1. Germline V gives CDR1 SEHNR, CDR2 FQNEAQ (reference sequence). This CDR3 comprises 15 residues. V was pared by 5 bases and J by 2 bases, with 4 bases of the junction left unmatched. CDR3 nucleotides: TGTGCCAGCAGCCAGGGACAGGGAGCCTACAATGAGCAGTTCTTC. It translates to CASSQGQGAYNEQFF. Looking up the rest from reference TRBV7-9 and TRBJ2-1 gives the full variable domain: DTGVSQNPRHKITKRGQNVTFRCDPISEHNRLYWYRQTLGQGPEFLTYFQNEAQLEKSRLLSDRFSAERPKGSFSTLEIQRTEQGDSAMYLCASSQGQGAYNEQFFGPGTRLTVL.

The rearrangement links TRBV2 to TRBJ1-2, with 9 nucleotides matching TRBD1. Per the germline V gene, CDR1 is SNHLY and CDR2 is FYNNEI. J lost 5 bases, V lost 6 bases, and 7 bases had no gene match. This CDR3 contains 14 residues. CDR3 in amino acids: CASRLQGAGYGYTF. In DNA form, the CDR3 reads TGTGCCAGCAGGTTACAGGGGGCGGGGTATGGCTACACCTTC.

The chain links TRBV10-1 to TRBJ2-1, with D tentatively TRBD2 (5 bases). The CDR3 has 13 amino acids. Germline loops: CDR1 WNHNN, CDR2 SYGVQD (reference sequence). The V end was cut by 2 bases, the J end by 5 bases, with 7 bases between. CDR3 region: CASSEGLDNEQFF. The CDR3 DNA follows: TGCGCCAGCAGTGAGGGACTTGACAATGAGCAGTTCTTC.